This T cell receptor (beta chain) stems from a study of pediatric ulcerative colitis. Findings and caveats of the study: No controls had the two rectal clonotypes shared by ulcerative colitis patients. Rectal repertoires separated controls, mild-moderate and acute severe colitis.

Up to 500,000 reads were sequenced per sample. Profiling relied on immunoSEQ multiplex PCR, and the TCRdb table lists in-frame clones only, not all of them. Of thousands of clones listed, around nine tenths are singletons. A word on this clone: Its antigen is not known.

Colonoscopy and blood draw happened at the same time. The specimen was blood. This sequence originates from a girl under 18 who was a control in a study of pediatric ulcerative colitis.

The CDR3 loop is CASSLGMGGPGNTEAFF. The CDR3 coding sequence is TGCGCCAGCAGCCTTGGTATGGGGGGCCCTGGGAACACTGAAGCTTTCTTT. J is TRBJ1-1 and V is TRBV5-1, with a tentative D call TRBD1 (6 bases). Germline CDR1 is SGHRS and CDR2 is YFSETQ. Between the trimmed V and J ends, which lost 4 bases and 1 base, there was a span of 20 bases. This CDR3 contains 17 residues.